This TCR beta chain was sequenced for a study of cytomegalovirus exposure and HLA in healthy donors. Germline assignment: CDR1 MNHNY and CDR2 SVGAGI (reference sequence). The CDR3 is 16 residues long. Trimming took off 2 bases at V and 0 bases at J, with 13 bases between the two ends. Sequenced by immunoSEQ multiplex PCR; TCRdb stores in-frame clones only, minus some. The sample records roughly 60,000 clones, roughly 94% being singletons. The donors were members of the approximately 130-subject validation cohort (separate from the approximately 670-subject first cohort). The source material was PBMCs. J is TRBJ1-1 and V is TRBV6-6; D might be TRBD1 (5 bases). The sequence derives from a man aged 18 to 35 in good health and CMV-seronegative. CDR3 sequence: CASSYPAGGMNTEAFF. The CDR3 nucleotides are TGTGCCAGCAGTTACCCAGCGGGGGGGATGAACACTGAAGCTTTCTTT.